This T cell receptor beta chain was sequenced during a study of beta chain features in type 1 diabetes (dated by TCRdb to the late 2010s). About the full investigation: Mean age, gender distribution, total cell number and subset yield did not differ between patients and healthy donors. A total of roughly 99 million sorted cells were examined across all samples, and the number of cells per subset was strongly correlated with RNA yield. In the study, recently diagnosed type 1 diabetes patients and matched healthy donors were compared on the TCRB repertoires of their sorted circulating CD4+ T cell subsets. Regulatory and stem cell-like memory subsets were obtained from only 8 patients and roughly eight healthy donors, while naive and central memory subsets were obtained from all 30 or so donors. On the study overall, not on this receptor specifically: HLA sub-analyses involved small numbers of individuals, so any influence of HLA type on TCRB rearrangement remained unresolved. Sequencing cDNA rather than genomic DNA could over-represent highly expressing activated cells, although activation and CD3 levels did not differ between groups. Naive, central memory and regulatory TCRB repertoires appeared more similar among patients than among healthy donors. Type 1 diabetes patients showed a moderate but significant shortening of TCRB CDR3 length in all four CD4+ subsets. Patients with type 1 diabetes made fewer insertions and deleted more nucleotides at VDJ recombination sites, implying thymic rearrangement abnormalities. Shorter templates might be favored by PCR, yet because patient and control samples were amplified and corrected together, any such skew would affect both groups equally.

The entire isolated RNA was reverse transcribed using the High Capacity cDNA Reverse Transcription Kit, and thus expressed TCRB transcripts were sequenced. Deep immunoSEQ sequencing was performed on naive, central memory and regulatory T cell samples, with an average of around 3.4 million total reads per sample. Sorted cells were lysed in RLT buffer, and RNA was extracted using DNase-treated RNeasy Micro or Mini kits according to cell number. To prevent cross-contamination, every cell subset was processed on its own, while patient and healthy donor samples were processed together. TCRB sequences were amplified from cDNA with the immunoSEQ multiplex PCR, producing 87-bp fragments spanning the CDR3 region. Sequencing of the amplicons was performed on the Illumina HiSeq platform. The authors' pipeline ran thus. PCR bias was corrected computationally using synthetic template baselines, and reads within Hamming distance 2 were collapsed, with unmergeable singletons discarded. Reads were aligned against IMGT so that V, D and J genes, CDR3 length and insertions or deletions at six rearrangement sites could be assigned. Clonotype counts were normalized to sorted cell number within each subset before computing true diversity and Gini coefficients with the tcR R package. Repertoire sharing was quantified using the overlap coefficient calculated on TCRB nucleotide sequences. Out-of-frame TCRB sequences from naive cells were analyzed as a proxy for the pre-selection repertoire. The source is immuneACCESS, and TCRdb retained only in-frame sequences with V and J called. Part of the clones is not carried over; for the studies checked, unresolved V genes explain less than half of this, and the remainder is unexplained. V, J and clone size reflect that table, while D and trimming were determined from the DNA. This sample has 640,000 or so clones in its table, and roughly 13% of those were observed once. Approximately 0.021% of the sample is in the top ten clones.

Taken from the germline V gene (reference sequence), the CDR1 and CDR2 loops are SGHNT and YYREEE. The cysteine opens and the phenylalanine closes a CDR3 of 13 amino acids. Left in the record is the CDR3 DNA by itself, 39 bases read in frame from the first base. The junction shows trimming of 0 bases on V and 7 bases on J, plus 10 bases between the germline ends. Of note for this clone: Its antigen is not yet known. No much larger clone exists at a distance of one base, and base qualities are not known.

Each donor gave one peripheral blood draw, averaging roughly 0.11 L, which was collected into heparinised tubes. A BD FACSAria II was used to sort naive, central memory, regulatory and stem cell-like memory CD4+ T cells with a panel that included CD45RO, CCR7, CD25, CD127, CD95 and CD27. Every sorted population had a purity above 95%. PBMCs were isolated right away by Lymphoprep density gradient centrifugation and were stained directly, without culture. Samples were stained and sorted in pairs, with one healthy donor and one patient per experiment, so that batch effects were minimized. This TCR was sampled from a man younger than 35 with type 1 diabetes. The material sequenced was naive CD4+ T cells from blood. The cell subset or site label, read with the paper, signifies: true naive CD4+ T cells. The rearrangement joined TRBV5-4 to TRBJ2-5; the D gene assignment is ambiguous. The CDR3 reads as follows: CASSLDGLRTQYF. The DNA sequence follows: TGTGCCAGCAGCTTGGACGGGCTGAGGACCCAGTACTTC. Reference TRBV5-4 and TRBJ2-5 proteins supply the regions before and after the CDR3; the full variable domain is: ETGVTQSPTHLIKTRGQQVTLRCSSQSGHNTVSWYQQALGQGPQFIFQYYREEENGRGNFPPRFSGLQFPNYSSELNVNALELDDSALYLCASSLDGLRTQYFGPGTRLLVL.